A selection of T cell receptor beta chains follows, all from one sample in a study of somatic mutations in cytotoxic T cells in rheumatoid arthritis. TCRdb's table, derived via immunoSEQ multiplex PCR, lists solely in-frame clones and lacks some. The data contain about 19,000 clones, about three quarters of them singletons. The specimen sequenced was CD8+ T cells sorted from blood. Receptor source: an adult with rheumatoid arthritis. Both conserved end residues are part of each CDR3. The D gene is left open where the match is weak. A clone size is listed for some rows: how often the clone was seen (once, few, many), or a class if it is expanded.

once	TRBV2	TRBJ1-4	-	TGTGCCAGCAGAGCCAAAGGGGGGAGTGAAAAACTGTTTTTT	CASRAKGGSEKLFF
-	TRBV6-5	TRBJ2-1	TRBD2	TGTGCCAGCAGTTACTCGGGGCTAGCGGACTACAATGAGCAGTTCTTC	CASSYSGLADYNEQFF
few	TRBV19	TRBJ1-6	TRBD1	TGTGCCAGTTGGGGACAGGGTCATTCACCCCTCCACTTT	CASWGQGHSPLHF
-	TRBV27	TRBJ2-5	-	TGTGCCAGCAGTTTACAGGGGCACGAGACCCAGTACTTC	CASSLQGHETQYF
-	TRBV13	TRBJ1-3	-	TGTGCCAGCAGCGAGACCCCAGGCCTCGGAAACACCATATATTTT	CASSETPGLGNTIYF
-	TRBV6-4	TRBJ2-1	-	TGTGCCAGCAGTGAAGGTTTTAGCTATGAGCAGTTCTTC	CASSEGFSYEQFF
-	TRBV27	TRBJ2-3	-	TGTGCCAGCAGTTTATCCCTCCCCAGCACAGATACGCAGTATTTT	CASSLSLPSTDTQYF
-	TRBV11-3	TRBJ1-1	TRBD1	TGTGCCAGCAGCCCCGGGACAGGGAGTGAAGCTTTCTTT	CASSPGTGSEAFF
-	TRBV29-1	TRBJ2-1	TRBD2	TGCAGCGTAAGACTAGCCCCCTACAATGAGCAGTTCTTC	CSVRLAPYNEQFF
-	TRBV10-3	TRBJ2-7	-	TGTGCCATCATGGGCCAGGGATCTTTCGAGCAGTACTTC	CAIMGQGSFEQYF